The TCR beta chain described here comes from a study of vaccination effects on CD4 cells after COVID-19. Overall study: Subjects were given two BNT162b2 or mRNA-1273 vaccine doses. Convalescent patient samples, from two individuals, date to 16 days and one week before vaccination. Study-wide findings and caveats: Marked clonal contraction was seen in infection- and vaccine-induced clones late after vaccination.

The culture ran for 10 days, and then CD4+ T cells were isolated. Sometime from March through December 2020, the person acquired a SARS-CoV-2 infection that PCR confirmed. CDR1 is MDHEN, CDR2 SYDVKM, per germline. Germline trimming cut 7 bases from V and 2 bases from J; bases unmatched to any gene: 8. This CDR3 region has 15 residues. About this clone: Antigen unknown.

Only in-frame clones appear in the TCRdb table, and some are missing; sequencing was by immunoSEQ multiplex PCR. The sample holds 45,000 to 60,000 clones; approximately 80% are singletons and the top ten take 12%. The gene calls are TRBV28 and TRBJ2-3, with 8 bases identical to TRBD2. The material sequenced was CD4+ T cells from PBMCs cultured without peptide, taken before COVID-19 vaccination. The origin of this receptor is a human donor who had a prior SARS-CoV-2 infection. The CDR3 sequence: CASTGRARNTDTQYF. The CDR3 bases are TGTGCCAGCACCGGGAGGGCCAGGAACACAGATACGCAGTATTTT. The whole variable domain, filled in from reference TRBV28 and TRBJ2-3, reads DVKVTQSSRYLVKRTGEKVFLECVQDMDHENMFWYRQDPGLGLRLIYFSYDVKMKEKGDIPEGYSVSREKKERFSLILESASTNQTSMYLCASTGRARNTDTQYFGPGTRLTVL.